Here is one TCR beta chain with its context. Antigen: not known. This sample is drawn from a study of lymphopenia after photon versus proton radiotherapy. Trimming took 5 bases from V and 6 from J; bases not matched to a gene: 7. From germline, CDR1 is MDHEN and CDR2 SYDVKM. The length of the CDR3 is 14 residues. The method was immunoSEQ multiplex PCR; TCRdb's version includes in-frame clones alone and lacks a portion of them. Here the sample spans about 42,000 clones, about 80% being singletons. Study-wide results and caveats: Survival link was tested only in deceased patients; proton benefit remains a possibility. Post-nadir diversity loss with photons came from oligoclonal expansion, particularly CD8+ Temra cells. Photon-treated patients lost naive T cells and TCR diversity; proton-treated stayed stable.

The genes are TRBV28 and TRBJ2-3, with 8 bases fitting TRBD2. The input for sequencing was peripheral blood, taken from a patient treated with proton-based radiotherapy. The TCR was taken from a woman in her 70s with pancreatic cancer. The CDR3 DNA is TGTGCCAGCAGTGGGGCGGGAGGTAAGGATACGCAGTATTTT. The encoded protein is CASSGAGGKDTQYF.